The entry below describes one T cell receptor beta chain. Its antigen is not known. This specimen comes from a study of T cell repertoires in cytomegalovirus infection. Study details: The public TCR beta signatures pointed to both CMV infection and matching HLA type. General study results and limits: Summed public TCR beta family frequency identified CMV carriers bearing the relevant HLA. There were HLA-C-restricted CMV-specific TCR beta clonotypes dominating the ex vivo response.

In TCRdb, the reads were re-called with MiXCR into one record per CDR3 protein. Here the sample spans 500,000 to 600,000 distinct CDR3 sequences, 16% being singletons. The CDR3 runs to 13 residues. Germline V gives CDR1 SGDLS, CDR2 YYNGEE. Trimming cost V 5 bases and J 3 bases; bases outside gene matches: 4. This clonotype originated in a human donor in good health (CMV status not recorded). Some clones in this sample may be carry-over from other donors' samples. The sample was CD8+ T cells from PBMCs. The J gene is TRBJ1-2, the V gene TRBV9; 7 bases match TRBD1. CDR3 sequence reads: CASRGGADYGYTF. The CDR3 nucleotides are TGTGCCAGCAGAGGGGGCGCTGACTATGGCTACACCTTC. Variable domain in full (rest from reference TRBV9 and TRBJ1-2): DSGVTQTPKHLITATGQRVTLRCSPRSGDLSVYWYQQSLDQGLQFLIQYYNGEERAKGNILERFSAQQFPDLHSELNLSSLELGDSALYFCASRGGADYGYTFGSGTRLTVV.